This T cell receptor (beta chain) stems from a study of T cell responses to AZD1222 COVID-19 vaccine. Libraries were prepared by immunoSEQ multiplex PCR; TCRdb keeps only in-frame clonotypes and omits some of them. The sample records approximately 100,000 clones, about nine tenths being singletons. Germline CDR1 SNHLY, CDR2 FYNNEI. The CDR3 extends over 14 amino acids. Trimming pared 7 bases from V and 0 bases from J, leaving 10 bases between. This chain links TRBV2 with TRBJ2-4; no definite D call. This clonotype was sampled from an adult in good health. The material sequenced was peripheral blood, taken on day 0 of AZD1222 vaccination. The CDR3 region is CASMPELAKNIQYF. The CDR3, as DNA: TGTGCCAGCATGCCAGAGCTAGCCAAAAACATTCAGTACTTC.